The rows below give T cell receptor beta chains drawn from one sample of a study of T cells in Graves' hyperthyroidism and ophthalmopathy. TCRdb re-called the multiplex PCR reads through MiXCR, storing one row per CDR3 protein. The sample lists over 350,000 distinct CDR3 sequences, 15% to 20% occurring once. Sequencing was done on a sample of blood. All receptors derive from a man in his late teens or twenties with Graves' ophthalmopathy. Each CDR3 is given with its conserved first and last residue. D genes are given only for firm matches. Some rows have no size entry. The others give once, few or many, or a class for an expanded clone.

D gene	clone size	V gene	J gene	CDR3 DNA	CDR3 protein
NA	few	TRBV2	TRBJ2-4	TGTGCCAGCAGACCACTAGAAAACATTCAGTACTTC	CASRPLENIQYF
NA	many	TRBV6-1	TRBJ1-2	TGTGCCAGCAGTGAACTACCAGGGCAGGGTGGAGGTGGCTACACCTTC	CASSELPGQGGGGYTF
TRBD1	NA	TRBV24-1	TRBJ2-3	TGTGCCACCGGGACAGAAGTGGATACGCAGTATTTT	CATGTEVDTQYF
NA	few	TRBV4-1	TRBJ1-3	TGCGCCAGCAGGCCCGGGGGTGTCACTGGAAACACCATATATTTT	CASRPGGVTGNTIYF
NA	few	TRBV19	TRBJ1-1	TGTGCCAGTAGTTTGACAGTGGTGAACACTGAAGCTTTCTTT	CASSLTVVNTEAFF
TRBD1	many	TRBV12-3/TRBV12-4	TRBJ2-3	TGTGCCAGCAATGACAGGGGTCTGATAGATACGCAGTATTTT	CASNDRGLIDTQYF
TRBD1	many	TRBV12-3/TRBV12-4	TRBJ1-2	TGTGCCAGCAGTGGGGACAGTAACTATGGCTACACCTTC	CASSGDSNYGYTF
NA	NA	TRBV10-3	TRBJ1-5	TGTGCCTCGCAAGGGGATTCGAGCAATCAGCCCCAGCATTTT	CASQGDSSNQPQHF
NA	many	TRBV28	TRBJ1-2	TGTGCCATTCAGGGGACCGACTATGGCTACACCTTC	CAIQGTDYGYTF
NA	few	TRBV6-4	TRBJ2-3	TGTGCCAGCAGTGTCAGGGCACAAAGCACAGATACGCAGTATTTT	CASSVRAQSTDTQYF
NA	many	TRBV7-3	TRBJ2-7	TGTGCCAGCAGCCCGGGCCCCGGAGCCTACGAGCAGTACTTC	CASSPGPGAYEQYF
NA	few	TRBV20-1	TRBJ2-1	TGCAGTGCTAGAGCGGGGAACTCCTACAATGAGCAGTTCTTC	CSARAGNSYNEQFF
NA	many	TRBV12-3/TRBV12-4	TRBJ1-2	TGTGCCAGCAGGGCGGACAGATTCAACTATGGCTACACCTTC	CASRADRFNYGYTF
NA	NA	TRBV9	TRBJ2-2	TGTGCCAGCAGCGTAGTACCTAACACCGGGGAGCTGTTTTTT	CASSVVPNTGELFF
NA	few	TRBV6-5	TRBJ1-1	TGTGCCAGCAGTTATTCCCATAACACTGAAGCTTTCTTT	CASSYSHNTEAFF
NA	many	TRBV7-8	TRBJ1-5	TGTGCCAGCAGTCTAGCGGACAGCAGCAATCAGCCCCAGCATTTT	CASSLADSSNQPQHF
TRBD1	few	TRBV7-6	TRBJ1-2	TGTGCCAGCAGCCCGGGACAGGATAACTATGGCTACACCTTC	CASSPGQDNYGYTF
TRBD1	many	TRBV5-6	TRBJ1-2	TGTGCCAGCAGCCGACAGGGGGCGCTCGATGGCTACACCTTC	CASSRQGALDGYTF
NA	NA	TRBV10-3	TRBJ1-2	TGTGCCATCAGTGAGTCGGGGCAGGGAAAGGGCTACACCTTC	CAISESGQGKGYTF
TRBD1	few	TRBV29-1	TRBJ1-5	TGCAGCGTGATGACAGGGGGAAGCAATCAGCCCCAGCATTTT	CSVMTGGSNQPQHF
NA	many	TRBV27	TRBJ1-4	TGTGCCAGCAGTTTATTGGGGGAGAATGAAAAACTGTTTTTT	CASSLLGENEKLFF
NA	many	TRBV6-1	TRBJ2-7	TGTGCCAGCAGTGTTTCAGGGGCAATCTACGAGCAGTACTTC	CASSVSGAIYEQYF
TRBD1	many	TRBV28	TRBJ2-7	TGTGCCAGCAGGGGACAGGGTGGGGAATACGAGCAGTACTTC	CASRGQGGEYEQYF
TRBD1	many	TRBV7-9	TRBJ2-5	TGTGCCAGCAGCTTAGCGAGGAGGGACAGGGGGCTGGAGACCCAGTACTTC	CASSLARRDRGLETQYF
NA	NA	TRBV4-1	TRBJ1-4	TGCGCCAGCAGCCCCCTATCAGGGAATGAAAAACTGTTTTTT	CASSPLSGNEKLFF
NA	many	TRBV7-2	TRBJ2-5	TGTGCCAGCAGCTTATCCGAAAGCCAAGAGACCCAGTACTTC	CASSLSESQETQYF
NA	NA	TRBV6-1	TRBJ1-1	TGTGCCAGCAGTGAAAGGTGGAGGGGGACTGAAGCTTTCTTT	CASSERWRGTEAFF
NA	many	TRBV7-9	TRBJ2-1	TGTGCCAGCAGCTTAATGGGGGGCGCCTACAATGAGCAGTTCTTC	CASSLMGGAYNEQFF
NA	few	TRBV3-1	TRBJ1-4	TGTGCCAGCAGCCAGGCCGAGGTGGCTGAAAAACTGTTTTTT	CASSQAEVAEKLFF
NA	few	TRBV13	TRBJ1-3	TGTGCCAGCAGCTACACGACAGGAAACACCATATATTTT	CASSYTTGNTIYF
NA	few	TRBV5-1	TRBJ1-2	TGCGCCAGCAGCTTGGGAGGGACGCAAACTAACTATGGCTACACCTTC	CASSLGGTQTNYGYTF
NA	many	TRBV5-1	TRBJ1-6	TGCGCCAGCAGCTTAGGCACGGACAGACCTTCCTCACCCCTCCACTTT	CASSLGTDRPSSPLHF
NA	NA	TRBV30	TRBJ2-1	TGTGCCTTTCTCCTCCAGCGGGCGAATGAGCAGTTCTTC	CAFLLQRANEQFF
NA	NA	TRBV9	TRBJ1-2	TGTGCCAGCAGCGCCATTGGGGGGTCCTATGGCTACACCTTC	CASSAIGGSYGYTF
NA	few	TRBV20-1	TRBJ1-5	TGCAGTGCTAGTCCTGGCAATCAGCCCCAGCATTTT	CSASPGNQPQHF
NA	few	TRBV27	TRBJ1-1	TGTGCCAGCAGTTTATCCAACCAGGGGATGAACACTGAAGCTTTCTTT	CASSLSNQGMNTEAFF
NA	many	TRBV3-1	TRBJ2-1	TGTGCCAGCAGCCACAGGGTACAAGGGGGAAATGAGCAGTTCTTC	CASSHRVQGGNEQFF
NA	many	TRBV2	TRBJ2-2	TGTGCCAGCAGTTCAGACAGCCGGAACACCGGGGAGCTGTTTTTT	CASSSDSRNTGELFF
NA	few	TRBV20-1	TRBJ1-5	TGCAGTGCTATTGAACAGGTCAATCAGCCCCAGCATTTT	CSAIEQVNQPQHF
NA	NA	TRBV9	TRBJ2-1	TGTGCCAGCAGCGCCCCAGGCGGGACAGCTTACAATGAGCAGTTCTTC	CASSAPGGTAYNEQFF
NA	once	TRBV3-1	TRBJ2-3	TGTGCCAGCAGCCAAGTCTCGGGGGCGGGCGGGGCGCAGTATTTT	CASSQVSGAGGAQYF
TRBD1	many	TRBV5-1	TRBJ1-1	TGCGCCAGCAGCACCCAGGGGGCGCAGACTGAAGCTTTCTTT	CASSTQGAQTEAFF
TRBD1	many	TRBV2	TRBJ2-2	TGTGCCAGCAGACCCGGGACAGGGGCCGGGGAGCTGTTTTTT	CASRPGTGAGELFF
NA	many	TRBV7-3	TRBJ2-2	TGTGCCAGCAGCCCCGGACTGGCGAACACCGGGGAGCTGTTTTTT	CASSPGLANTGELFF
NA	NA	TRBV20-1	TRBJ2-3	TGCAGTGCTAGTTTAAAGGAGGGCCCAGATACGCAGTATTTT	CSASLKEGPDTQYF
TRBD1	many	TRBV11-2	TRBJ2-7	TGTGCCAGCAGCTTAGCCGGGACAGGGATCGACGAGCAGTACTTC	CASSLAGTGIDEQYF
TRBD1	many	TRBV13	TRBJ1-2	TGTGCCAGCAGCCAGGGACAGGGTTATGGCTACACCTTC	CASSQGQGYGYTF
TRBD2	many	TRBV28	TRBJ2-1	TGTGCCAGCAGGCTTCCGGGACTAGCGGGGGGCGGGGATGAGCAGTTCTTC	CASRLPGLAGGGDEQFF
TRBD1	NA	TRBV6-2/TRBV6-3	TRBJ1-5	TGTGCCATCGGAGTAGGGACAGGGTATCAGCCCCAGCATTTT	CAIGVGTGYQPQHF
TRBD1	few	TRBV4-1	TRBJ2-7	TGCGCCAGCAGCCGCCTCCCCGGGACAGAGACCTACGAGCAGTACTTC	CASSRLPGTETYEQYF
NA	many	TRBV11-1	TRBJ2-6	TGTGCCAGCAGCTTACCCCCCGGCTCTGGGGCCAACGTCCTGACTTTC	CASSLPPGSGANVLTF
NA	few	TRBV10-3	TRBJ2-7	TGTGCCATCAGTGAGTCGACTGGACTCTACGAGCAGTACTTC	CAISESTGLYEQYF
TRBD1	NA	TRBV2	TRBJ2-7	TGTGCCAGCAGCAACCGGGACAGGGGTTTCGACGAGCAGTACTTC	CASSNRDRGFDEQYF
TRBD1	many	TRBV12-3/TRBV12-4	TRBJ1-2	TGTGCCAGCAGCCCCTCGACAGGGGGCGATGGCTACACCTTC	CASSPSTGGDGYTF
NA	many	TRBV12-3/TRBV12-4	TRBJ2-3	TGTGCCAGCAGTTCTTGGACTGGGAGCACAGATACGCAGTATTTT	CASSSWTGSTDTQYF